This T cell receptor (beta chain) was sequenced for a study of shared T cell receptors in the human thymus. Repertoires were generated with immunoSEQ multiplex PCR, while TCRdb's copy carries only in-frame clones and drops some. The data show hundreds of thousands of clones, with 85% to 95% seen just once and around 0.019% held by the top ten. The CDR3 sequence is 15 residues long. Between the trimmed V and J ends, which lost 3 bases and 2 bases, there was a span of 16 bases. CDR1 is GTSNPN and CDR2 is SVGIG in the germline V gene (reference sequence). Sequenced: thymocytes. The J gene is TRBJ1-2, the V gene TRBV30; D perhaps matches TRBD1 (5 bases). The TCR was taken from a human donor. In nucleotides, the CDR3 is TGTGCCTGGAGCTCGCAGGGTCCCTTAAACTATGGCTACACCTTC. Protein sequence: CAWSSQGPLNYGYTF.